This T cell receptor beta chain was captured in a study of technical replicates of blood from a handful of donors. V was cut by 8 bases and J by 5 bases, with 26 bases left in between. The CDR3 loop spans 17 amino acids. Germline CDR1 and CDR2: SEHNR and FQNEAQ (reference sequence). Using immunoSEQ multiplex PCR, the repertoire was profiled, and TCRdb retains in-frame clones only, with some absent. The sample lists 60,000 to 90,000 clones, 97% occurring once. This TCR derives from a human donor in good health. The chain couples TRBV7-9 to TRBJ2-3, with D possibly matching TRBD2 (7 bases). The sample consisted of T cells isolated from PBMCs. CDR3 region: CASRHRSRGLRVDTQYF. Here the CDR3 DNA reads TGTGCCAGCCGACACCGCTCGCGGGGGCTACGGGTAGATACGCAGTATTTT.